The 18 T cell receptor beta chains below all came from one sample that was sequenced in a study of Graves' ophthalmopathy and Graves' hyperthyroidism. For repertoire sequencing, the TCR beta CDR3 regions were amplified from RNA transcripts. An initial RT-PCR round employing HTBI primers preceded a second-round multiplex PCR. Each CDR3 protein is one row after TCRdb ran MiXCR on the multiplex PCR reads. The sample includes about 210,000 distinct CDR3 sequences, under 30% seen only once; the top ten take around 10%. Specimen: peripheral blood. The source is a man aged 45 to 65 with Graves' ophthalmopathy.

This clonotype was counted many times. The V call is TRBV2, the J call TRBJ2-7; D is undetermined. The ends were cut back, 7 bases at V and 4 bases at J, with 14 bases in the middle. Germline V gene lookup returns CDR1 SNHLY and CDR2 FYNNEI. The CDR3 sequence is 13 residues long. CDR3 bases: TGTGCCAGCAACTCGAACGGGCTTTACGAGCAGTACTTC. This translates into CASNSNGLYEQYF.

This clonotype appeared many times. This rearrangement joins TRBV28 to TRBJ2-5; the match to TRBD2 covers 10 bases. The CDR3 is made up of 14 amino acids. The V gene end was trimmed by 6 bases and the J gene end by 5 bases; junction bases not matched to a gene: 6. CDR1 and CDR2 from the germline V gene are MDHEN and SYDVKM. The DNA for the CDR3 is TGTGCCAGCAGCCGCCATAGCGGGAGGGAGACCCAGTACTTC. Translation: CASSRHSGRETQYF.

This clonotype was counted ten times or more. The rearrangement joins TRBV29-1 to TRBJ2-2; D unclear. In germline, CDR1 is SQVTM, CDR2 ANQGSEA. V was shortened by 7 bases and J by 5 bases, with 17 bases between the two germline ends. CDR3 size: 14 residues. The CDR3 region is CSAAGLDGTGELFF. In nucleotides, the CDR3 is TGCAGCGCAGCCGGCCTAGACGGAACCGGGGAGCTGTTTTTT.

The rearrangement links TRBV28 to TRBJ2-5, with 8 bases aligning to TRBD2. J lost 4 bases, V lost 5 bases, and 6 bases had no gene match. The CDR3 is 14 residues long. Germline V CDR1 and CDR2: MDHEN, SYDVKM. The CDR3 protein is CASSPGLARETQYF. The DNA for the CDR3 is TGTGCCAGCAGTCCAGGACTAGCAAGAGAGACCCAGTACTTC.

This clonotype has just a few counts. Here the CDR3 reads CASSLPGGTARETQYF. The CDR3 DNA is TGTGCCAGCAGCCTCCCCGGGGGGACCGCCAGGGAGACCCAGTACTTC. The chain links TRBV7-2 to TRBJ2-5, with TRBD2 matching 7 bases. The CDR3 spans 16 residues. Germline lookup yields CDR1 SGHTA and CDR2 FQGNSA. J was trimmed by 5 bases and V by 5 bases; bases with no gene match: 14.

The J gene is TRBJ2-7, the V gene TRBV7-9; D is tentatively TRBD1 or TRBD2 (6 bases each). Trimming took 6 bases from V and 7 from J, leaving 16 bases between them. The CDR3 length is 13 residues. In germline, CDR1 is SEHNR, CDR2 FQNEAQ (reference sequence). In nucleotides, the CDR3 is TGTGCCAGCAGTCCAGACGGGGGCCGGGAGCAGTACTTC. Translation gives CASSPDGGREQYF. Full variable domain (rest looked up from reference TRBV7-9 and TRBJ2-7): DTGVSQNPRHKITKRGQNVTFRCDPISEHNRLYWYRQTLGQGPEFLTYFQNEAQLEKSRLLSDRFSAERPKGSFSTLEIQRTEQGDSAMYLCASSPDGGREQYFGPGTRLTVT.

This clonotype was seen repeatedly, ten times or more. This chain links TRBV10-3 with TRBJ1-5, with 8 bases fitting TRBD1. Per germline, CDR1 ENHRY and CDR2 SYGVKD. The CDR3 length is 13 residues. The trim removed 3 bases at V and 6 bases at J, leaving 1 base unmatched. The CDR3 bases are TGTGCCATCAGTGACAGGGGGCTTCAGCCCCAGCATTTT. It is translated as CAISDRGLQPQHF.

This clonotype was recorded only once. The V call is TRBV15, the J call TRBJ1-1; D unresolved. The CDR3 sequence is 14 residues long. CDR1 and CDR2 from the germline V gene are LNHNV and YYDKDF (reference sequence). Trimming removed 0 bases from V and 1 base from J, with 6 bases in between. The CDR3 DNA reads as TGTGCCACCAGCAGAGATTGGCGGAACACTGAAGCTTTCTTT. It encodes CATSRDWRNTEAFF.

This clonotype has at least ten counts. J is TRBJ2-2 and V is TRBV3-1, with D hard to call. Germline CDR1 and CDR2: LGHDT and YNNKEL (reference sequence). V lost 1 base, J lost 4 bases, and 10 bases lay in between. The CDR3 sequence is 15 residues long. The CDR3 nucleotides read TGTGCCAGCAGCCAAGTTGCCCTCACCACCGGGGAGCTGTTTTTT. Its translation: CASSQVALTTGELFF.

In its sample, this clonotype was seen many times. The chain has TRBV7-9 and TRBJ2-2; 13 bases map to TRBD2. Germline V lookup: CDR1 SEHNR, CDR2 FQNEAQ (reference sequence). The J segment lost 3 bases and the V segment lost 5 bases, leaving 9 bases of the junction unmatched. CDR3 size: 18 residues. The DNA for the CDR3 is TGTGCCAGCAGCAAACTAGCGGGAGGGCCTCCCGACACCGGGGAGCTGTTTTTT. Translation: CASSKLAGGPPDTGELFF.

This clonotype was observed at least ten times. This CDR3 is CASSYEGTRDSPLHF. CDR3 nucleotides: TGTGCCAGCAGTTACGAGGGGACTCGGGATTCACCCCTCCACTTT. The chain joins TRBV6-2 or TRBV6-3 to TRBJ1-6; D may be TRBD1 (5 bases). This CDR3 region has 15 residues. The germline gives CDR1 MNHEY, CDR2 SVGEGT. V lost 2 bases and J 8 bases, leaving 13 bases between the germline ends.

The table lists this clonotype with many counts. The rearrangement links TRBV4-1 to TRBJ1-1, with 9 positions matching TRBD1. CDR3 size: 16 residues. Trimming at V came to 4 bases and at J to 0 bases, leaving 6 bases not matched to a gene. The germline CDR1 and CDR2 sequences are MGHRA and YSYEKL. The CDR3 region is CASSPHRGPVNTEAFF. CDR3 bases: TGCGCCAGCAGCCCTCACAGGGGGCCGGTGAACACTGAAGCTTTCTTT.

Ten or more counts support this clonotype. The genes are TRBV12-3 or TRBV12-4 and TRBJ2-5, with D hard to call. The V end was cut by 3 bases, the J end by 5 bases, with 7 bases between. The CDR3 consists of 12 residues. The CDR3 is CASSFQWETQYF. The CDR3 DNA reads TGTGCCAGCAGTTTTCAGTGGGAGACCCAGTACTTC.

In its sample, this clonotype was seen many times. The rearrangement links TRBV7-8 to TRBJ2-2, with 7 bases fitting TRBD2. This CDR3 is 16 amino acids long. V lost 5 bases to trimming and J lost 6 bases; unmatched junction nucleotides: 12. Per germline, CDR1 SGHVS and CDR2 FQNEAQ. CDR3: CASSPPAVLASGELFF. For the CDR3, the DNA is TGTGCCAGCAGCCCGCCCGCTGTACTAGCGTCCGGGGAGCTGTTTTTT.

This chain connects TRBV12-3 or TRBV12-4 to TRBJ2-6; D not resolved. Trimming took off 6 bases at V and 1 base at J, with 10 bases between the two ends. The CDR3 has 15 residues. The CDR3 nucleotides are TGTGCCAGCAGCCCCCATTGGTCTGGGGCCAACGTCCTGACTTTC. Its translation: CASSPHWSGANVLTF.

There are many counts of this clonotype. The chain employs TRBV13 and TRBJ1-2; D is ambiguous. The CDR3 is made up of 14 amino acids. Trimming cost V 5 bases and J 8 bases, with 18 bases left between them. CDR1 and CDR2 from the germline V gene are PRHDT and FYEKMQ (reference sequence). CDR3 amino acids: CASSPVGIALGYTF. The CDR3 DNA is TGTGCCAGCAGCCCGGTGGGGATCGCCTTGGGCTACACCTTC.

Only one count was recorded for this clonotype. The chain carries TRBV28 and TRBJ1-5; D unclear. The CDR3 is 13 amino acids. CDR1 is MDHEN, CDR2 SYDVKM, per germline. The V and J ends lost 7 bases and 4 bases respectively, with 11 bases between them. Here the CDR3 reads CASKFGRNQPQHF. In DNA, the CDR3 is TGTGCCAGCAAATTTGGGAGGAATCAGCCCCAGCATTTT.

This clonotype was picked up many times. The CDR3: CASIPSGRAENIQYF. In DNA form, the CDR3 reads TGTGCCAGCATCCCAAGCGGGAGGGCCGAAAACATTCAGTACTTC. The chain joins TRBV6-5 to TRBJ2-4; 10 bases line up with TRBD2. The J segment lost 5 bases and the V segment lost 7 bases, leaving 8 bases of the junction unmatched. Germline V gives CDR1 MNHEY, CDR2 SVGAGI. The CDR3 has 15 amino acids.